This TCR beta chain stems from a study of early T cells in non-severe SARS-CoV-2 infection. TCRdb processed the 5' RACE reads anew with MiXCR; each CDR3 protein has one entry. The data show about 42,000 distinct CDR3 sequences, roughly 7.1% seen once. This CDR3 contains 14 residues. CDR1 LGHDT and CDR2 YNNKEL come from the germline V gene (reference sequence). Trimming at V came to 4 bases and at J to 4 bases, leaving 1 base not matched to a gene. Sequences were obtained from whole blood. The clonotype was recovered from an adult who was a healthcare worker with PCR-confirmed SARS-CoV-2 infection or an uninfected control (not recorded which). V and J are TRBV3-1 and TRBJ1-6; the match to TRBD1 covers 7 bases. CDR3: CASSPQGYNSPLHF. The CDR3 nucleotides are TGTGCCAGCAGCCCACAGGGGTATAATTCACCCCTCCACTTT.